This TCR beta chain was retrieved from a study of T cell repertoires in cytomegalovirus infection. Study background: In public TCR beta signatures, there were indications of both CMV infection and matching HLA type. Notes on the study in general: CMV carriers with the relevant HLA were identified by cumulative public TCR beta family frequency. Clonotype analysis showed dominance of the ex vivo response by HLA-C-restricted CMV-specific TCR beta clonotypes.

The length of the CDR3 is 12 residues. V shed 3 bases and J shed 8 bases, with 11 bases lying between them. CDR1 and CDR2 (germline): SGHDT, YYEEEE. TCRdb independently ran MiXCR on the reads; one entry per CDR3 protein. The sample shows about 310,000 distinct CDR3 sequences, around 9.1% of them seen only once. On this clonotype itself: Its antigen is still unknown.

The receptor comes from a human donor in good health (CMV status not recorded). Some clones in this sample may be carry-over from other donors' samples. The sample comprised PBMCs. This rearrangement joins TRBV5-6 to TRBJ1-2; no clear D. The CDR3 protein is CASSWSGGGYTF. The CDR3 DNA reads as TGTGCCAGCAGCTGGTCGGGAGGCGGCTACACCTTC.